The next 17 T cell receptor beta chains were all read from a single sample in a study of blood T cell repertoires in COVID-19. The repertoire was sequenced with immunoSEQ multiplex PCR; TCRdb's copy has only in-frame clones and lacks some. Found here are fewer than 300,000 clones, around 81% of them singletons; the top ten hold just under 3%. The sample was peripheral blood. Receptors were obtained from a woman aged 60 to 75 with active or convalescent COVID-19.

This clone was seen a few times. The chain employs TRBV7-8 and TRBJ1-1; 7 bases are a match to TRBD1. CDR3 length equals 14 residues. The germline CDR1 and CDR2 sequences are SGHVS and FQNEAQ. Unmatched junction bases numbered 4, after V lost 3 bases and J lost 3 bases. CDR3 sequence: CASSFTGVDTEAFF. The CDR3 DNA is TGTGCCAGCAGCTTTACAGGGGTGGACACTGAAGCTTTCTTT.

The rearrangement uses TRBV5-4 and TRBJ1-1; 7 bases are shared with TRBD1. The CDR3 runs 13 residues. Germline trimming cut 4 bases from V and 4 bases from J; bases unmatched to any gene: 4. Per germline, CDR1 SGHNT and CDR2 YYREEE (reference sequence). The CDR3 loop is CASSRQGFTEAFF. DNA of the CDR3: TGTGCCAGCAGCCGACAGGGATTCACTGAAGCTTTCTTT. The variable domain in full, completed from reference TRBV5-4 and TRBJ1-1, reads ETGVTQSPTHLIKTRGQQVTLRCSSQSGHNTVSWYQQALGQGPQFIFQYYREEENGRGNFPPRFSGLQFPNYSSELNVNALELDDSALYLCASSRQGFTEAFFGQGTRLTVV.

The chain carries TRBV25-1 and TRBJ1-2; TRBD1 matches at 9 bases. Germline V CDR1 and CDR2: MGHDK, SYGVNS. The CDR3 loop spans 15 amino acids. J lost 4 bases, V lost 4 bases, and 7 bases had no gene match. CDR3 in amino acids: CASSADRGEIYGYTF. The CDR3 DNA reads as TGTGCCAGCAGTGCGGACAGGGGAGAGATCTATGGCTACACCTTC.

The chain has TRBV10-1 and TRBJ2-6; tentatively, D is TRBD2 (5 bases). In germline, CDR1 is WNHNN, CDR2 SYGVQD (reference sequence). CDR3 size: 14 residues. Trimming took 4 bases from V and 4 from J, leaving 8 bases between them. The CDR3 protein is CASSAGSGANVLTF. For the CDR3, the DNA is TGCGCCAGCAGTGCGGGGTCCGGGGCCAACGTCCTGACTTTC.

The J gene is TRBJ2-5, the V gene TRBV7-8; no definite D call. The length of the CDR3 is 14 residues. The germline V gene encodes CDR1 SGHVS and CDR2 FQNEAQ. Trimming took off 1 base at V and 1 base at J, with 7 bases between the two ends. CDR3 in DNA: TGTGCCAGCAGCTTAGTTACGGGCCAAGAGACCCAGTACTTC. Its translation is CASSLVTGQETQYF.

V gene TRBV5-4 combines with J gene TRBJ2-5; 7 bases match TRBD2. Germline CDR1 and CDR2: SGHNT and YYREEE (reference sequence). The CDR3 loop spans 16 amino acids. V shed 4 bases, J shed 3 bases, and the junction held 12 bases outside the gene matches. The CDR3 sequence is CASSTASGASKETQYF. The CDR3 nucleotides read TGTGCCAGCAGCACCGCGAGCGGGGCGTCAAAAGAGACCCAGTACTTC.

This chain joins TRBV6-6 and TRBJ1-4, with D hard to call. The CDR3 runs 16 residues. CDR1 MNHNY and CDR2 SVGAGI come from the germline V gene (reference sequence). The V end lost 6 bases, the J end lost 7 bases, and 21 bases lay between the germline ends. CDR3 nucleotides: TGTGCCAGCAGCCAGCGGACCGGGCCCAAGGGTGAAAAACTGTTTTTT. Its translation: CASSQRTGPKGEKLFF.

V is TRBV3-1 (or the pseudogene TRBV3-2) and J is TRBJ2-7; TRBD2 might be the D (5 bases). Germline V CDR1 and CDR2: LGHDT, YNNKEL (reference sequence). Trimming took off 4 bases at V and 6 bases at J, with 10 bases between the two ends. The CDR3 contains 12 residues. CDR3 protein: CASSLGLGEQYF. Here the CDR3 DNA reads TGTGCCAGCAGCCTTGGACTGGGCGAGCAGTACTTC.

The V gene is TRBV19, the J gene TRBJ1-4, with TRBD1 identical over 7 bases. CDR3 length: 14 residues. The junction had 4 bases not matched to a gene; V was cut back by 5 bases and J by 4 bases. Germline V gene sequence: CDR1 LNHDA, CDR2 SQIVND (reference sequence). The CDR3 coding sequence is TGTGCCAGTAGTTTACAGGGGCTTAATGAAAAACTGTTTTTT. As protein: CASSLQGLNEKLFF.

The chain carries TRBV11-2 and TRBJ1-1; D not resolved. V shed 1 base and J shed 0 bases, with 9 bases lying between them. The CDR3 covers 15 residues. Germline CDR1 is SGHAT and CDR2 is FQNNGV. Here the CDR3 DNA reads TGTGCCAGCAGCTTAGGCCACAGAATGAACACTGAAGCTTTCTTT. Amino acid sequence: CASSLGHRMNTEAFF.

V is TRBV7-9 and J is TRBJ2-5; 11 nucleotides align to TRBD2. The junction had 1 base not matched to a gene; V was cut back by 0 bases and J by 1 base. Germline CDR1 is SEHNR and CDR2 is FQNEAQ (reference sequence). The length of the CDR3 is 16 residues. For the CDR3, the DNA is TGTGCCAGCAGCTTAGCTAGCGGGGGGGTCCAAGAGACCCAGTACTTC. It codes for CASSLASGGVQETQYF.

This clone was seen many times. The rearrangement joins TRBV4-1 to TRBJ2-7; 9 bases are a match to TRBD1. Germline V gene data show CDR1 as MGHRA and CDR2 as YSYEKL. The CDR3 is 18 amino acids. The trim removed 4 bases at V and 1 base at J, leaving 14 bases unmatched. The CDR3 spells CASSPRGSQGAESYEQYF. Here the CDR3 DNA reads TGCGCCAGCAGCCCTCGGGGGTCACAGGGGGCCGAATCCTACGAGCAGTACTTC.

J is TRBJ1-1 and V is TRBV27, with 7 bases aligning to TRBD1. The CDR3 loop spans 16 amino acids. The trim removed 2 bases at V and 11 bases at J, leaving 17 bases unmatched. CDR1 and CDR2 from the germline V gene are MNHEY and SMNVEV (reference sequence). The CDR3: CASSLLGRRGQRDAFF. The CDR3 DNA is TGTGCCAGCAGTTTACTGGGTCGGAGGGGGCAACGAGACGCTTTCTTT.

This chain links TRBV5-1 with TRBJ2-3; TRBD2 matches at 12 bases. CDR1 and CDR2 from the germline V gene are SGHRS and YFSETQ. This CDR3 comprises 15 residues. After removal of 3 bases from V and 3 bases from J, the junction contained 2 bases not matched to a gene. The CDR3 is CASSSTSGGTDTQYF. DNA for the CDR3: TGCGCCAGCAGCTCGACTAGCGGGGGAACAGATACGCAGTATTTT.

The chain uses TRBV27 and TRBJ1-5; D may be TRBD1 (5 bases). V shed 6 bases and J shed 8 bases, with 17 bases lying between them. CDR1 and CDR2 (germline): MNHEY, SMNVEV (reference sequence). The CDR3 spans 14 residues. The CDR3 coding sequence is TGTGCCAGCAGCCCGCGGGGGATCAGAGAGCCCCAGCATTTT. Its translation: CASSPRGIREPQHF.

V is TRBV19 and J is TRBJ1-2; D is possibly TRBD1 (6 bases). CDR1 is LNHDA, CDR2 SQIVND, per germline (reference sequence). V gave up 4 bases and J gave up 4 bases, with 16 bases separating them. The CDR3 has 15 residues. CDR3 coding DNA: TGTGCCAGTAGTACTCGACAGGCGGCGGGCTATGGCTACACCTTC. This codes for CASSTRQAAGYGYTF.

The chain has TRBV27 and TRBJ2-1; 7 positions match TRBD1. Germline loops: CDR1 MNHEY, CDR2 SMNVEV (reference sequence). The CDR3 totals 14 residues. V trimming: 4 bases; J trimming: 6 bases; junction bases outside the gene matches: 6. CDR3 DNA: TGTGCCAGCAGTTACCGTACAGGGGTCAATGAGCAGTTCTTC. Translated: CASSYRTGVNEQFF.